Sequencing of this T cell receptor beta chain was carried out in a study of T cells expressing NK-cell markers. Overall study context: Seven sequenced donors out of eight were HCMV-seropositive, one seronegative.

With regard to this clonotype: The antigen remains unidentified.

With the 5' RACE reads reprocessed, TCRdb shows one record per CDR3 protein and no DNA. The sample's table shows approximately 550,000 distinct CDR3 sequences. The study's findings and limits: These same clonotypes (in several donors) also led the CD3+CD56-NKG2C+ fraction. What remained unclear was the HCMV specificity of expanded NKG2C+ T cell clones. Over 5 donors showed dominant NKG2C+ clonotypes comprising about 1.0-7.5% of their CD8+ T cells.

The CDR3 length is 14 residues. Germline CDR1 and CDR2: GTSNPN and SVGIG (reference sequence). The chain uses TRBV30 and TRBJ2-6. Sequenced sample: blood T cells: a sorted CD56 or NKG2C T cell subset, CD4+ or CD8+ T cells, or bulk PBMC T cells (not recorded which). This clonotype was obtained from a man aged 18 to 29 in good health. CDR3 protein: CAYRPISGANVLTF. The complete variable domain, with remaining parts taken from reference TRBV30 and TRBJ2-6, reads SQTIHQWPATLVQPVGSPLSLECTVEGTSNPNLYWYRQAAGRGLQLLFYSVGIGQISSEVPQNLSASRPQDRQFILSSKKLLLSDSGFYLCAYRPISGANVLTFGAGSRLTVL.